This T cell receptor (beta chain) was identified during a study of blood T cells in healthy people across ages. V was clipped by 5 bases and J by 8 bases, with 21 bases between them. From germline, CDR1 is SEHNR and CDR2 FQNEAQ (reference sequence). The CDR3 is 15 residues long. This clonotype was seen ten or more times. A J-beta primer mix and a sample-barcoded 5' primer were used in a second PCR of roughly 7 to 12 cycles. TCRdb re-analysed the 5' RACE reads in MiXCR, keeping a single row per CDR3 protein. The sample has hundreds of thousands of distinct CDR3 sequences, 52% seen once. Sequenced: blood. The clonotype originates from an elderly woman in good health. The chain joins TRBV7-9 to TRBJ1-2, with D possibly being TRBD1 (6 bases). The CDR3 here is CASSPTETGFTGYTF. In DNA form, the CDR3 reads TGTGCCAGCAGCCCTACAGAAACAGGGTTTACGGGCTACACCTTC. Full variable domain (rest looked up from reference TRBV7-9 and TRBJ1-2): DTGVSQNPRHKITKRGQNVTFRCDPISEHNRLYWYRQTLGQGPEFLTYFQNEAQLEKSRLLSDRFSAERPKGSFSTLEIQRTEQGDSAMYLCASSPTETGFTGYTFGSGTRLTVV.